This TCR beta chain was sequenced during a study of metastatic and nonmetastatic thyroid tumors. Background on the study: Repertoire data that came from the blood and tumor or nodule tissue of malignant and benign thyroid patients were compared.

This clone was counted between two and nine times. This may come from a read error, since a much larger clone is one base off. Because it lacks the conserved phenylalanine or tryptophan at the end, this CDR3 is likely a read error. Thyroid surgery was performed in patients who had received no treatment beforehand. Authors' analysis steps: A papillary thyroid cancer distant-metastasis classifier was built from CDR3 differences across clinicopathological groups. MiXCR was used by TCRdb to re-call the PCR reads. These V and J calls originate from TCRdb's pipeline instead of the authors' own analysis. Altogether under 9,000 clones are present, around 40% being singletons, with the ten largest covering 25% to 35%. Sequenced: tumor tissue. The TCR sequence derives from a male donor with papillary thyroid cancer or a benign thyroid nodule (not recorded which). Some clones in this sample may be carry-over from other donors' samples.

CDR3 DNA sequence: TGTGCCAGCAGCTTGGACACACAGCCCCAGCATTAT. This translates into CASSLDTQPQHY. V usage is TRBV7-9 and J usage is TRBJ1-5, with D maybe TRBD1 (5 bases). The germline gives CDR1 SEHNR, CDR2 FQNEAQ (reference sequence). V gave up 3 bases and J gave up 7 bases, with 7 bases separating them. The CDR3 runs to 12 residues.